The text below deals with one T cell receptor beta chain. Its matching antigen is unknown. These data belong to a study of CD8+ T cells in alopecia areata. Notes on the study in general: Tofacitinib significantly reduced both scalp clonality and expanded CD8+ clones among the top 100.

Indicated treatment: oral pan-JAK inhibitor, 5-10 mg twice daily. After isolation, RNA underwent reverse transcription to generate cDNA as the sequencing template. Assay: immunoSEQ multiplex PCR; the TCRdb copy retains only in-frame clones and omits some. This sample has around 150,000 clones, with approximately 60% found just once. V shed 3 bases and J shed 0 bases, with 14 bases lying between them. In germline, CDR1 is GTSNPN, CDR2 SVGIG (reference sequence). The CDR3 is 16 residues long. The chain recombines TRBV30 with TRBJ2-2, with D perhaps assigned TRBD1 or TRBD2 (5 bases each). The receptor was isolated from a human donor with alopecia areata. Source: CD4+ T cells sorted from blood, taken at week 24, from a patient treated with tofacitinib. CDR3 in DNA: TGTGCCTGGAGGTCAGGGAGACTCGCGAACACCGGGGAGCTGTTTTTT. It translates to CAWRSGRLANTGELFF.